The 2 T cell receptor beta chains below all came from one sample that was sequenced in a study of blood T cell repertoires in COVID-19 (dated by TCRdb to 2018 to 2021). The method behind the library was the immunoSEQ multiplex PCR assay. TCRdb took this table from immuneACCESS and kept in-frame rearrangements with V and J called. Such tables lack part of the clones; where checked against another copy, unresolved V genes explain under half of the gap, and the rest is unexplained. The sample table holds hundreds of thousands of clones, of which 80% were seen once. The ten largest clones capture roughly 4.3% of the sample. Sequencing was carried out using PBMCs or T cells enriched from blood (not recorded which). These receptors were taken from a young man with acute COVID-19.

The rearrangement uses TRBV6-5 and TRBJ2-2; 10 bases align to TRBD2. The CDR3 loop spans 15 amino acids. Germline values: CDR1 MNHEY, CDR2 SVGAGI. Trimming at V came to 6 bases and at J to 5 bases, leaving 6 bases not matched to a gene. CDR3 in DNA: TGTGCCAGCAGGTCACTAGCGGGGTCAACCGGGGAGCTGTTTTTT. This sequence encodes CASRSLAGSTGELFF.

The chain couples TRBV6-2 or TRBV6-3 to TRBJ2-2, with a tentative D call TRBD1 (6 bases). The ends were cut back, 6 bases at V and 4 bases at J, with 18 bases in the middle. Germline values: CDR1 MNHEY, CDR2 SVGEGT. This CDR3 has 16 amino acids. The CDR3 DNA reads as TGTGCCAGCAGCATACCGGGACAAGGGGCCACCGGGGAGCTGTTTTTT. Amino acids: CASSIPGQGATGELFF.